This T cell receptor beta chain is from a study of early T cells in non-severe SARS-CoV-2 infection. Across the study: The study sequenced bulk RNA from unsorted whole blood, with chains unpaired.

Study results and caveats: VDJdb matching, biased toward anti-spike CD8 responses, missed private and CD4 specificities.

The sample holds a few counts of this clonotype. Antigen specificity is unknown. The CDR3 length is 13 residues. The V end was cut by 6 bases, the J end by 1 base, with 9 bases between. The germline V gene has CDR1 MNHEY and CDR2 SMNVEV (reference sequence). Each cDNA molecule carried a unique molecular identifier. Via MiXCR, TCRdb re-called the 5' RACE reads, giving one row per CDR3 protein. The sample holds 80,000 to 95,000 distinct CDR3 sequences, 12% to 15% seen once. The source of this sequence is an adult who was a healthcare worker with PCR-confirmed SARS-CoV-2 infection or an uninfected control (not recorded which). Sequenced material: whole blood. This chain links TRBV27 with TRBJ1-2, with a tentative D call TRBD1 (6 bases). The CDR3 loop is CASSRQDNYGYTF. DNA for the CDR3: TGTGCCAGCAGCAGACAGGATAACTATGGCTACACCTTC.